These 7 T cell receptor beta chains share one sample of origin, sequenced in a study of OX40 agonist ivuxolimab in advanced cancers. Some clones are missing from TCRdb's copy, which holds only in-frame ones; the method was immunoSEQ multiplex PCR. Among tens of thousands of clones listed, roughly 88% were seen once. The sequences come from CD4+ or CD8+ T cells sorted from blood, collected in a trial of the OX40 agonist ivuxolimab. Receptor source: an adult with an advanced solid tumor such as melanoma, head and neck, liver or kidney cancer.

The V gene is TRBV6-1, the J gene TRBJ1-2; TRBD1 matches 7 bases. J lost 1 base, V lost 4 bases, and 6 bases had no gene match. This CDR3 spans 15 amino acids. The germline CDR1 and CDR2 sequences are MNHNS and SASEGT. The CDR3 DNA is TGTGCCAGCAGTGCCCGACAGGGCAATAACTATGGCTACACCTTC. It translates to CASSARQGNNYGYTF.

The rearrangement uses TRBV5-1 and TRBJ2-5; D ambiguous. CDR1 SGHRS and CDR2 YFSETQ come from the germline V gene. V gave up 1 base and J gave up 3 bases, with 10 bases separating them. The CDR3 is 14 residues long. CDR3 sequence: CASSLSRVEETQYF. The CDR3 nucleotides read TGCGCCAGCAGCTTGAGTAGGGTTGAAGAGACCCAGTACTTC.

V usage is TRBV5-1 and J usage is TRBJ2-3; 10 bases map to TRBD2. This CDR3 is built from 16 residues. The germline gives CDR1 SGHRS, CDR2 YFSETQ. Trimming cost V 2 bases and J 3 bases; bases outside gene matches: 6. CDR3 region: CASSLAGGPRTDTQYF. Here the CDR3 DNA reads TGCGCCAGCAGCTTAGCGGGAGGGCCACGAACAGATACGCAGTATTTT.

J is TRBJ2-5 and V is TRBV14; no reliable D call. This CDR3 spans 17 amino acids. Deletions cut 4 bases from V and 0 bases from J, with 18 bases between. The germline V gene has CDR1 SGHDN and CDR2 FVKESK. The CDR3 DNA sequence: TGTGCCAGCAGCCCTCGGACCGGCTACCATTACCAAGAGACCCAGTACTTC. The encoded protein is CASSPRTGYHYQETQYF.

This chain connects TRBV6-4 to TRBJ2-1; 13 positions match TRBD2. Per the germline V gene, CDR1 is MRHNA and CDR2 is SNTAGT. The CDR3 spans 17 residues. The J segment lost 7 bases and the V segment lost 5 bases, leaving 11 bases of the junction unmatched. The CDR3, as DNA: TGTGCCAGCAGTCGGACTAGCGGGAGTGGCCCCCTAAATGAGCAGTTCTTC. Amino acid sequence: CASSRTSGSGPLNEQFF.

The chain has TRBV7-2 and TRBJ2-1, with D maybe TRBD2 (5 bases). Trimming removed 5 bases from V and 2 bases from J, with 10 bases in between. Per germline, CDR1 SGHTA and CDR2 FQGNSA. This CDR3 has 14 amino acids. This CDR3 is CASSRSGAYNEQFF. CDR3 bases: TGTGCCAGCAGCCGCAGCGGAGCCTACAATGAGCAGTTCTTC.

The rearrangement links TRBV15 to TRBJ1-2; unclear D gene. Germline CDR1 reads LNHNV; CDR2 reads YYDKDF (reference sequence). Trimming stripped 0 bases from V and 2 bases from J, with 4 bases between. The CDR3 runs to 13 residues. DNA of the CDR3: TGTGCCACCAGCAGAGAACAGAACTATGGCTACACCTTC. It codes for CATSREQNYGYTF.